This passage covers 24 T cell receptor beta chains from one sample sequenced in a study of control samples from healthy donors and cancer patients. Only in-frame clones appear in the TCRdb table, and some are missing; sequencing was by immunoSEQ multiplex PCR. The table has roughly 370,000 clones, around 90% seen once. Material: PBMCs. The receptor source for this set is a man aged 40-50 years with head and neck cancer.

This clone appeared a single time. V gene TRBV5-1 combines with J gene TRBJ2-3, with 12 bases identical to TRBD2. Looked up from germline, CDR1 is SGHRS and CDR2 is YFSETQ. This CDR3 has 16 amino acids. V gave up 4 bases and J gave up 5 bases; unmatched junction bases: 8. This CDR3 reads CASSLRLAGVLDTQYF. The DNA of the CDR3 is TGCGCCAGCAGCCTGCGACTAGCGGGAGTGCTAGATACGCAGTATTTT.

The chain links TRBV24-1 to TRBJ2-2, with D unclear. The CDR3 runs to 11 residues. The V end lost 7 bases, the J end lost 5 bases, and 4 bases lay between the germline ends. Germline-derived CDR1 and CDR2 are KGHDR and SFDVKD. The CDR3 here is CATRGTGELFF. CDR3 bases: TGTGCCACCAGGGGTACCGGGGAGCTGTTTTTT.

The gene calls are TRBV7-3 and TRBJ2-1; D is uncertain. CDR3 length equals 13 residues. CDR1 SGHTA and CDR2 FQGTGA come from the germline V gene. The V end was cut by 4 bases, the J end by 2 bases, with 6 bases between. The CDR3 is CASSYSPYNEQFF. The CDR3, as DNA: TGTGCCAGCAGCTATAGTCCCTACAATGAGCAGTTCTTC.

The chain is built from TRBV3-1 (or the pseudogene TRBV3-2) and TRBJ2-1; perhaps D is TRBD1 or TRBD2 (6 bases each). Trimming stripped 2 bases from V and 9 bases from J, with 17 bases between. From germline, CDR1 is LGHDT and CDR2 YNNKEL (reference sequence). CDR3 length: 15 amino acids. CDR3 region: CASSQRGRGAGEQFF. CDR3 nucleotides: TGTGCCAGCAGCCAAAGAGGTAGGGGGGCCGGTGAGCAGTTCTTC.

This chain joins TRBV24-1 and TRBJ1-5; D not certain. Trimming stripped 5 bases from V and 7 bases from J, with 11 bases between. Per the germline V gene, CDR1 is KGHDR and CDR2 is SFDVKD. The CDR3 has 13 amino acids. This chain's CDR3 is CATSVGLGQPQHF. CDR3 nucleotide sequence: TGTGCCACCAGTGTGGGGTTAGGGCAGCCCCAGCATTTT.

This sequence joins TRBV6-4 and TRBJ1-6; 7 positions agree with TRBD1. The V and J ends lost 3 bases and 10 bases, in that order; junction bases with no gene match: 9. The CDR3 is 15 residues long. Germline CDR1 MRHNA, CDR2 SNTAGT. DNA for the CDR3: TGTGCCAGCAGTGAAATGGCGACAGGGAACTCACCCCTCCACTTT. This gives the protein CASSEMATGNSPLHF.

The sample holds one count of this clone. The rearrangement links TRBV14 to TRBJ2-7; D perhaps matches TRBD2 (5 bases). Trimming took 3 bases from V and 2 from J, leaving 5 bases between them. Germline V CDR1 and CDR2: SGHDN, FVKESK. This CDR3 has 12 amino acids. This CDR3 is CASSHGTYEQYF. In DNA form, the CDR3 reads TGTGCCAGCAGCCACGGGACCTACGAGCAGTACTTC.

The chain combines TRBV6-5 with TRBJ2-1, with 8 bases matching TRBD1. The J segment lost 4 bases and the V segment lost 9 bases, leaving 5 bases of the junction unmatched. The CDR3 extends over 13 amino acids. The germline gives CDR1 MNHEY, CDR2 SVGAGI. The CDR3 DNA reads as TGTGCCAGTTACAGGGGGTCGTACAATGAGCAGTTCTTC. It codes for CASYRGSYNEQFF.

This rearrangement joins TRBV6-4 to TRBJ2-1; D may match TRBD1 or TRBD2 (5 bases each). The CDR3 runs 14 residues. The V gene lost 4 bases and the J gene lost 9 bases, with 16 bases spanning the gap. The germline CDR1 and CDR2 sequences are MRHNA and SNTAGT. The CDR3 coding sequence is TGTGCCAGCAGTGCCCTGTCTCTTGGGGGTGAGCAGTTCTTC. This sequence encodes CASSALSLGGEQFF.

V is TRBV9 and J is TRBJ2-1, with 7 bases matching TRBD1. The V and J ends lost 5 bases and 0 bases, in that order; junction bases with no gene match: 8. CDR3 length equals 16 residues. Germline V gene sequence: CDR1 SGDLS, CDR2 YYNGEE. Here the CDR3 reads CASSDPGQSSYNEQFF. The CDR3 region has the DNA TGTGCCAGCAGTGACCCGGGACAGAGCTCCTACAATGAGCAGTTCTTC.

The rearrangement uses TRBV10-1 and TRBJ2-3; D perhaps matches TRBD1 (5 bases). The CDR3 sequence is 14 residues long. CDR1 is WNHNN, CDR2 SYGVQD, per germline (reference sequence). V lost 6 bases and J lost 3, with 13 bases in between. The CDR3: CASSDSVGTDTQYF. Written as DNA, the CDR3 is TGCGCCAGCAGCGACAGCGTCGGGACAGATACGCAGTATTTT.

J is TRBJ1-2 and V is TRBV27; D is undetermined. V lost 5 bases to trimming and J lost 2 bases, with 18 bases between them. Germline assignment: CDR1 MNHEY and CDR2 SMNVEV (reference sequence). The CDR3 totals 16 residues. This CDR3 reads CASSPQYPPGNYGYTF. As DNA, the CDR3 is TGTGCCAGCAGTCCCCAATACCCCCCGGGCAACTATGGCTACACCTTC.

This rearrangement joins TRBV29-1 to TRBJ1-1; no clear D gene. Trimming pared 4 bases from V and 6 bases from J, leaving 18 bases between. This CDR3 has 14 amino acids. The germline V gene has CDR1 SQVTM and CDR2 ANQGSEA. The CDR3 here is CSVVTAPGVSEAFF. The CDR3 region has the DNA TGCAGCGTTGTAACGGCGCCCGGGGTCTCTGAAGCTTTCTTT.

The V gene is TRBV12-3 or TRBV12-4, the J gene TRBJ2-5; D uncertain. The CDR3 runs to 13 residues. The ends were cut back, 1 base at V and 2 bases at J, with 5 bases in the middle. CDR3: CASSLDFQETQYF. CDR3 nucleotides: TGTGCCAGCAGTTTAGACTTTCAAGAGACCCAGTACTTC.

There are a few counts of this clone. J is TRBJ1-1 and V is TRBV10-3; D ambiguous. The ends were cut back, 6 bases at V and 5 bases at J, with 7 bases in the middle. CDR3 size: 11 residues. Germline CDR1 is ENHRY and CDR2 is SYGVKD. CDR3 nucleotides: TGTGCCATCAGATCCTTTACTGAAGCTTTCTTT. Translated: CAIRSFTEAFF.

The J gene is TRBJ1-1, the V gene TRBV27; D perhaps matches TRBD1 (5 bases). The CDR3 length is 18 residues. Germline V CDR1 and CDR2: MNHEY, SMNVEV (reference sequence). The V and J ends lost 8 bases and 0 bases respectively, with 25 bases between them. The CDR3 nucleotides read TGTGCCAGCTTACCCGGGGGGGGGTCAGGGCCTATGAACACTGAAGCTTTCTTT. It is translated as CASLPGGGSGPMNTEAFF.

The V and J genes are TRBV28 and TRBJ1-2; the D gene is possibly TRBD1 (5 bases). The V gene's germline CDR1 is MDHEN and CDR2 SYDVKM. Trimming removed 3 bases at V and 5 bases at J, with 16 bases between. CDR3 length: 15 residues. This CDR3 is CASSLYIGGGYGYTF. In nucleotides, the CDR3 is TGTGCCAGCAGTTTGTATATCGGGGGTGGATATGGCTACACCTTC.

The chain uses TRBV7-9 and TRBJ1-5; TRBD1 agrees at 8 bases. Germline V gene lookup returns CDR1 SEHNR and CDR2 FQNEAQ (reference sequence). After removal of 5 bases from V and 3 bases from J, the junction contained 6 bases not matched to a gene. The CDR3 spans 15 residues. This chain's CDR3 is CASSKQGAFNQPQHF. The CDR3 DNA sequence: TGTGCCAGCAGCAAGCAGGGGGCCTTCAATCAGCCCCAGCATTTT.

V usage is TRBV5-1 and J usage is TRBJ2-7; TRBD2 might be the D (6 bases). Trimming shortened V by 0 bases and J by 2 bases, and 15 bases separated the two germline ends. Germline CDR1 SGHRS, CDR2 YFSETQ. The CDR3 loop spans 16 amino acids. CDR3 DNA sequence: TGCGCCAGCAGCTTGGTTTCGGGACTCTTTGCCTACGAGCAGTACTTC. Its protein product is CASSLVSGLFAYEQYF.

The rearrangement joins TRBV3-1 (or the pseudogene TRBV3-2) to TRBJ1-6; D is undetermined. Germline CDR1 reads LGHDT; CDR2 reads YNNKEL (reference sequence). Trimming cost V 0 bases and J 8 bases, with 17 bases left between them. The CDR3 extends over 17 amino acids. CDR3 residues: CASSQDRVRIQYSPLHF. In DNA form, the CDR3 reads TGTGCCAGCAGCCAAGATAGGGTGCGGATCCAATATTCACCCCTCCACTTT.

The table lists this clone with a count of one. The chain joins TRBV11-2 to TRBJ2-2, with D possibly being TRBD2 (5 bases). CDR1 and CDR2 from the germline V gene are SGHAT and FQNNGV. Trimming shortened V by 5 bases and J by 6 bases, and 16 bases separated the two germline ends. This CDR3 is built from 15 residues. Here the CDR3 reads CASSQLVSYAGELFF. The CDR3 DNA sequence: TGTGCCAGCAGCCAACTAGTGTCCTACGCCGGGGAGCTGTTTTTT.

The chain links TRBV28 to TRBJ2-3; 12 positions agree with TRBD1. CDR3 length: 15 residues. V shed 6 bases and J 6 bases; nucleotides not matched to a gene: 7. Germline V gives CDR1 MDHEN, CDR2 SYDVKM. The CDR3 loop is CASSSGTGGVDTQYF. The CDR3 coding sequence is TGTGCCAGCAGCTCCGGGACAGGGGGCGTGGATACGCAGTATTTT.

The chain uses TRBV5-1 and TRBJ2-5; 8 bases are a match to TRBD2. Germline V gene lookup returns CDR1 SGHRS and CDR2 YFSETQ. The CDR3 consists of 14 residues. V trimming: 4 bases; J trimming: 4 bases; junction bases outside the gene matches: 6. The CDR3 loop is CASSISGSGETQYF. The CDR3 nucleotides are TGCGCCAGCAGCATAAGCGGGAGCGGAGAGACCCAGTACTTC.

This rearrangement joins TRBV28 to TRBJ1-6; D is unresolved. Germline V CDR1 and CDR2: MDHEN, SYDVKM. This CDR3 has 14 residues. V gave up 8 bases and J gave up 7 bases, with 15 bases separating them. CDR3 amino acids: CASRRGVGNSPLHF. The DNA of the CDR3 is TGTGCCAGCCGACGGGGAGTAGGAAATTCACCCCTCCACTTT.